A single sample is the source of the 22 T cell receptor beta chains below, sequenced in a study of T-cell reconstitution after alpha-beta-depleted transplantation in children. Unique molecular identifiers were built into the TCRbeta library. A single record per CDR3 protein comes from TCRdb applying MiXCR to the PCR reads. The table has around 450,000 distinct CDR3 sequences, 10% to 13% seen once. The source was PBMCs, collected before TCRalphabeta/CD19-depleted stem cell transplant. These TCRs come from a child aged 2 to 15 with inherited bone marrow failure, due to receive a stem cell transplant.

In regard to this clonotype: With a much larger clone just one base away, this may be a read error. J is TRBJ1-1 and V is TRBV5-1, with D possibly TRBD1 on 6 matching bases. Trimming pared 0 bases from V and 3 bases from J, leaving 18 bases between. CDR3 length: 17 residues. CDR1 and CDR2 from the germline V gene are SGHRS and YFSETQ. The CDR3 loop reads CASSLGPNREKYTEAFF. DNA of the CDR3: TGCGCCAGCAGCTTGGGACCTAACAGGGAAAAGTACACTGAAGCTTTCTTT. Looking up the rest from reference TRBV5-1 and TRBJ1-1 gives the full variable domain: KAGVTQTPRYLIKTRGQQVTLSCSPISGHRSVSWYQQTPGQGLQFLFEYFSETQRNKGNFPGRFSGRQFSNSRSEMNVSTLELGDSALYLCASSLGPNREKYTEAFFGQGTRLTVV.

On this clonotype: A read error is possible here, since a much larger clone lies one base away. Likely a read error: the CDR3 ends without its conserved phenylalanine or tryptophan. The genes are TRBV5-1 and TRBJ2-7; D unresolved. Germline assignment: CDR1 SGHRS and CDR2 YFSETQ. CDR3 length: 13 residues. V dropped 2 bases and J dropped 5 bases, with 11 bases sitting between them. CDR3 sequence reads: CASSLQQYHEQYL. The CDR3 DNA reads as TGCGCCAGCAGCTTACAGCAGTACCACGAGCAGTACCTC.

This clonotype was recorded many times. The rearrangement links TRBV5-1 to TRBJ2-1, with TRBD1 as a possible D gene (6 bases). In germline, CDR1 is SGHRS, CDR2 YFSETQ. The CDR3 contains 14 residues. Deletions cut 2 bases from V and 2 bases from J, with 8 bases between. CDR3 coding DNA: TGCGCCAGCAGCTTTTGGACAGCCTACAATGAGCAGTTCTTC. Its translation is CASSFWTAYNEQFF.

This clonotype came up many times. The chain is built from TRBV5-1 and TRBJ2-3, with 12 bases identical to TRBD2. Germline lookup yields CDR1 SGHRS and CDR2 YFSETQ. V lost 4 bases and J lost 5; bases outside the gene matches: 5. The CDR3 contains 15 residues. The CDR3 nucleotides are TGCGCCAGCAGCCCCACGGGACTAGCGGGAGATACGCAGTATTTT. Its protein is CASSPTGLAGDTQYF.

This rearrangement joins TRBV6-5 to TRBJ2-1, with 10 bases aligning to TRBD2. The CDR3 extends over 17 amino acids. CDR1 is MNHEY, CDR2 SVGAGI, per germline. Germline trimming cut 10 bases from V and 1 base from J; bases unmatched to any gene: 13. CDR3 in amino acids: CATENPSGSWSYNEQFF. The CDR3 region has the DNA TGTGCCACCGAGAATCCTAGCGGGAGTTGGTCCTACAATGAGCAGTTCTTC.

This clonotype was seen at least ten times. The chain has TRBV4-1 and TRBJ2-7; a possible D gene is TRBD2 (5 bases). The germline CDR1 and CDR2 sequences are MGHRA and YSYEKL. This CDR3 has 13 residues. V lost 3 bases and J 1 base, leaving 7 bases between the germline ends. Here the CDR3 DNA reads TGCGCCAGCAGCCACGGGATGTCCTACGAGCAGTACTTC. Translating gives CASSHGMSYEQYF.

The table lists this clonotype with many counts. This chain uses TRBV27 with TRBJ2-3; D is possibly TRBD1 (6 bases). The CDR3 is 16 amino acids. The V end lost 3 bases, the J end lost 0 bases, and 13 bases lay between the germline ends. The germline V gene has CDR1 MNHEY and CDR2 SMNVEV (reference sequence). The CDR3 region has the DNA TGTGCCAGCAGTTTTTCTGGGACACCAAGCACAGATACGCAGTATTTT. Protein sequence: CASSFSGTPSTDTQYF.

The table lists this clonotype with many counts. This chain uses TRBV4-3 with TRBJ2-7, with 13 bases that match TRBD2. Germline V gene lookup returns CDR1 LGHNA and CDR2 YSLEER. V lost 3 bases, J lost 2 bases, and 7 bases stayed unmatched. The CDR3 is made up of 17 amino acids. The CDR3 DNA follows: TGCGCCAGCAGCCAGGGACTAGCGGGGAGCCTCACCTACGAGCAGTACTTC. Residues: CASSQGLAGSLTYEQYF.

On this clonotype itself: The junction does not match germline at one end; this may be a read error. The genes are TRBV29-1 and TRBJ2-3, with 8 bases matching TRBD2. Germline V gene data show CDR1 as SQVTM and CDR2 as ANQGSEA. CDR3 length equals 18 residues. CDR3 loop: CSVTPLAGPGGSTDTQYF. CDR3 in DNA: TGCAGCGTTACCCCGCTAGCGGGCCCGGGGGGGAGCACAGATACGCAGTATTTC.

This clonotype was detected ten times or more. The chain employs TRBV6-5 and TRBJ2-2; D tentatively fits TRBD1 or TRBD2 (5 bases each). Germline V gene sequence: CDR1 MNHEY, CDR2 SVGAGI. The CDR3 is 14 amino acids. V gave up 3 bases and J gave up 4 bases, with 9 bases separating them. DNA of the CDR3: TGTGCCAGCAGTTATGGGGACCCCACCGGGGAGCTGTTTTTT. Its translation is CASSYGDPTGELFF.

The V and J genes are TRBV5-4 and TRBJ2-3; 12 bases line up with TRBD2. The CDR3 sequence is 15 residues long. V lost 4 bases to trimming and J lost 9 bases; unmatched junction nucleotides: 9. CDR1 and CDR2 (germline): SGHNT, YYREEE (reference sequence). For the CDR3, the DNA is TGTGCCAGCAGCCCTGCTAGCGGGAGGGCCTTGACGCAGTATTTT. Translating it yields CASSPASGRALTQYF. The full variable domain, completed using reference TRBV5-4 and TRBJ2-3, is ETGVTQSPTHLIKTRGQQVTLRCSSQSGHNTVSWYQQALGQGPQFIFQYYREEENGRGNFPPRFSGLQFPNYSSELNVNALELDDSALYLCASSPASGRALTQYFGPGTRLTVL.

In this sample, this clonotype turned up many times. CDR3 amino acids: CASRSSLAGAKTDTQYF. CDR3 bases: TGCGCCAGCCGCAGCTCCCTCGCGGGAGCAAAGACAGATACGCAGTATTTT. The chain joins TRBV4-3 to TRBJ2-3, with 7 bases that match TRBD2. Germline V gene sequence: CDR1 LGHNA, CDR2 YSLEER. This CDR3 comprises 17 residues. The V gene end was trimmed by 8 bases and the J gene end by 3 bases; junction bases not matched to a gene: 17.

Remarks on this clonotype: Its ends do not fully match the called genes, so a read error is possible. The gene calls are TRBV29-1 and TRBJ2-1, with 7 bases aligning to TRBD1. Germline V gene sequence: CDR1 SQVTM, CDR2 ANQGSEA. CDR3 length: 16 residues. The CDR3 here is CSFEKPGGSFDNEQFF. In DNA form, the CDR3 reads TGCAGCTTTGAAAAACCAGGGGGATCCTTCGACAATGAGCAGTTCTTC.

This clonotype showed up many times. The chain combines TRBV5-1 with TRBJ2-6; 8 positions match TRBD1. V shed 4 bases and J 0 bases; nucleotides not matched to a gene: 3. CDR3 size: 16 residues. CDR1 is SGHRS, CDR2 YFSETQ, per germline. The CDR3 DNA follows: TGCGCCAGCAGCCCGGGACAGGTCTCTGGGGCCAACGTCCTGACTTTC. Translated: CASSPGQVSGANVLTF.

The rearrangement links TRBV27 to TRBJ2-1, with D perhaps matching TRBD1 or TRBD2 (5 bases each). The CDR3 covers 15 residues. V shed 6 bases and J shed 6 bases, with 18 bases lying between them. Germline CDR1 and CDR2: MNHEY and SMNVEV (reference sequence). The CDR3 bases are TGTGCCAGCAGGTGGGACCCAGGTCCTATCAATGAGCAGTTCTTC. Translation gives CASRWDPGPINEQFF.

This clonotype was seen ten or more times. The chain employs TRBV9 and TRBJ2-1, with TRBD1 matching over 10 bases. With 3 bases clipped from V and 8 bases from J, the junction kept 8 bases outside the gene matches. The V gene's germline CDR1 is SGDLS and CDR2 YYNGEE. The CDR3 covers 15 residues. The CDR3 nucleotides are TGTGCCAGCAGCGCCCCGACAGGGGGCCTCGATGAGCAGTTCTTC. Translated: CASSAPTGGLDEQFF. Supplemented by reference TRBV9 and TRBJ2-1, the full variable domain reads DSGVTQTPKHLITATGQRVTLRCSPRSGDLSVYWYQQSLDQGLQFLIQYYNGEERAKGNILERFSAQQFPDLHSELNLSSLELGDSALYFCASSAPTGGLDEQFFGPGTRLTVL.

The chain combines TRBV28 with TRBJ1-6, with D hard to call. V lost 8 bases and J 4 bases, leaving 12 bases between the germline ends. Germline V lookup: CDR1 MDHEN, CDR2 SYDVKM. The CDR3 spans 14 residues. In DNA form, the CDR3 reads TGTGCCAGCGGATTGGGCCCATATAATTCACCCCTCCACTTT. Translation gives CASGLGPYNSPLHF.

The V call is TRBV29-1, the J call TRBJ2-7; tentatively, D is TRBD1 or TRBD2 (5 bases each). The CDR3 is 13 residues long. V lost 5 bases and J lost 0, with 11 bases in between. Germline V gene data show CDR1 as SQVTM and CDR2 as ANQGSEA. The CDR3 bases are TGCAGCGTTTGGGACGGCGTCTCCTACGAGCAGTACTTC. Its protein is CSVWDGVSYEQYF.

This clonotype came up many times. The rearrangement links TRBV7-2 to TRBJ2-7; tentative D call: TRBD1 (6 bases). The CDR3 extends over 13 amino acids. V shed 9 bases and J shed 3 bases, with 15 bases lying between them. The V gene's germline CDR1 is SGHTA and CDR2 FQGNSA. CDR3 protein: CASSSDRNYEQYF. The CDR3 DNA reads TGTGCCAGTAGTTCGGACAGAAACTACGAGCAGTACTTC.

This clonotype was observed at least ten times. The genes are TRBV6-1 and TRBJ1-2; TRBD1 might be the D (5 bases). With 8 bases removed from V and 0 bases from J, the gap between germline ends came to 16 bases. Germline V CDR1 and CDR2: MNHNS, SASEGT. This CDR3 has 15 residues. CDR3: CASRPGTAANYGYTF. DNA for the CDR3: TGTGCCAGCCGACCGGGGACTGCCGCTAACTATGGCTACACCTTC.

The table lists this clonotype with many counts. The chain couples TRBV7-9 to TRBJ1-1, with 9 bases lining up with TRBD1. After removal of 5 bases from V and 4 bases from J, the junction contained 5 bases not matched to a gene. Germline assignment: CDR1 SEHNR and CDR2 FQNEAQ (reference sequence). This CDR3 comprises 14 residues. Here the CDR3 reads CASSPGQGVTEAFF. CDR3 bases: TGTGCCAGCAGCCCGGGACAGGGCGTCACTGAAGCTTTCTTT.

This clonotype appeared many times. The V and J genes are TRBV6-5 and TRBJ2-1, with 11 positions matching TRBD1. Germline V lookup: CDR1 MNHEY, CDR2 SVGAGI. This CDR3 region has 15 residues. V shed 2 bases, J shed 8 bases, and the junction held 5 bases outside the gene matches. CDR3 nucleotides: TGTGCCAGCAGTTACCCACGGACAGGGGGCCATGAGCAGTTCTTC. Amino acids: CASSYPRTGGHEQFF.